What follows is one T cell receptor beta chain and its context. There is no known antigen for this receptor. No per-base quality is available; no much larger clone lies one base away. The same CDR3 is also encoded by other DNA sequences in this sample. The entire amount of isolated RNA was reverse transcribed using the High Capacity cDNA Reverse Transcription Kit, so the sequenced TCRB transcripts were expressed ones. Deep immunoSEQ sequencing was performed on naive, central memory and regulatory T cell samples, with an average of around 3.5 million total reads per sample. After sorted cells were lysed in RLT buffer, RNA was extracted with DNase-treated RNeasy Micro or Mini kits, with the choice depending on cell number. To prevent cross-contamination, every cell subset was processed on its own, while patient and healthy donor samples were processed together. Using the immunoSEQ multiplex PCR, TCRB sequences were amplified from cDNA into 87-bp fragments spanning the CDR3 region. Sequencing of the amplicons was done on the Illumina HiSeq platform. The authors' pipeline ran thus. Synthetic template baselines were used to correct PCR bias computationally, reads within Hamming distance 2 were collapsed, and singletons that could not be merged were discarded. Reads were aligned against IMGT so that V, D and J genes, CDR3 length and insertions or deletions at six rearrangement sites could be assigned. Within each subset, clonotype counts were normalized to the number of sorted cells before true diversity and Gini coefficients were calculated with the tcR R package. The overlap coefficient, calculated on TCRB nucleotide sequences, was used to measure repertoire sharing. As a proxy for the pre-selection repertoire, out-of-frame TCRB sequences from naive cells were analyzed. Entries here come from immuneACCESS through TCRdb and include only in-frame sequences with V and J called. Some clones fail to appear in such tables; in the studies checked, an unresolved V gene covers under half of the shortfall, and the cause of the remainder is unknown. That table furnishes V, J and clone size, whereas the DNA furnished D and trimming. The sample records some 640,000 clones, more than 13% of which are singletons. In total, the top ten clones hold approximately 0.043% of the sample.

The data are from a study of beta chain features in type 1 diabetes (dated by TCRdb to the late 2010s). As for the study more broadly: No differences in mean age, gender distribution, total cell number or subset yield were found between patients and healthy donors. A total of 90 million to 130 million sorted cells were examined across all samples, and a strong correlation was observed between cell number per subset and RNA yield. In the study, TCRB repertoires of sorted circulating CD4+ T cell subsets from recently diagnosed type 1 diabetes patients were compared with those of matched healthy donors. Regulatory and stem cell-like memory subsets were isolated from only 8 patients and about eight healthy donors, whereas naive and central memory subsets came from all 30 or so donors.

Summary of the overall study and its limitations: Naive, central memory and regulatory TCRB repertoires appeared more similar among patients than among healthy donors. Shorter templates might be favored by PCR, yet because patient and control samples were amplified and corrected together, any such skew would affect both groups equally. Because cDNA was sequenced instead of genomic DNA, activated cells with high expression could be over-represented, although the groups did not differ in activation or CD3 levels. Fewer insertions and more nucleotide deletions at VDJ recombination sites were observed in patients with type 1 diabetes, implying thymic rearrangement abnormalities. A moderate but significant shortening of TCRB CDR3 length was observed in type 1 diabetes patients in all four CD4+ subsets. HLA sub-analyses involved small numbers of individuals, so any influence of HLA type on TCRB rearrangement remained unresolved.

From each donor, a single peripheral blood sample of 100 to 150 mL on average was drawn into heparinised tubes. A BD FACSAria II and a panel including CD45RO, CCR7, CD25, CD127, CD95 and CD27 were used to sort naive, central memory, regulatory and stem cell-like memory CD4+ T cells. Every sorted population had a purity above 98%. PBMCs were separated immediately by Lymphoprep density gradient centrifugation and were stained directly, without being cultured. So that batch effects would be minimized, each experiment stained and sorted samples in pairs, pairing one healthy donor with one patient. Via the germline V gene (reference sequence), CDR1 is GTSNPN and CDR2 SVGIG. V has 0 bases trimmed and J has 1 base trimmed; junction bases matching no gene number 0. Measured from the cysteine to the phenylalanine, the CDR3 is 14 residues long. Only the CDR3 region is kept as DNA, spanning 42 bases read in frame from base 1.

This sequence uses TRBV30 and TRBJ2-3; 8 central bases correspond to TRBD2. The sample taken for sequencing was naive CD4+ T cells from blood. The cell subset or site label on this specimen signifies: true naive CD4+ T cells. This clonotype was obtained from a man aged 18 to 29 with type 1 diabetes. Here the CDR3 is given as CAWSVAGGTDTQYF. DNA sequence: TGTGCCTGGAGTGTAGCGGGAGGCACAGATACGCAGTATTTT. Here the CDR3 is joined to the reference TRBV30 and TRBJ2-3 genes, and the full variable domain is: SQTIHQWPATLVQPVGSPLSLECTVEGTSNPNLYWYRQAAGRGLQLLFYSVGIGQISSEVPQNLSASRPQDRQFILSSKKLLLSDSGFYLCAWSVAGGTDTQYFGPGTRLTVL.